Following are 32 T cell receptor beta chains from one sample sequenced in a study of blood T cell repertoires in COVID-19. Libraries were prepared by immunoSEQ multiplex PCR; TCRdb keeps only in-frame clonotypes and omits some of them. This sample has about 120,000 clones; about 84% occur once, and the top ten carry 3% to 4%. Material for sequencing was peripheral blood. These receptors were taken from a man aged 55 to 69 with acute or convalescent COVID-19.

The J gene is TRBJ1-5, the V gene TRBV6-1; D not certain. Germline CDR1 MNHNS, CDR2 SASEGT. This CDR3 is 12 amino acids long. V was clipped by 2 bases and J by 9 bases, with 8 bases between them. This CDR3 is CASSEPEGPQHF. CDR3 bases: TGTGCCAGCAGTGAACCCGAGGGGCCCCAGCATTTT.

The CDR3 DNA sequence: TGTGCCAGCAGTTTAAGAGGCTTCCTAGCCAAAAACATTCAGTACTTC. This translates into CASSLRGFLAKNIQYF. The V and J genes are TRBV28 and TRBJ2-4; D gene unclear. The ends were cut back, 2 bases at V and 0 bases at J, with 11 bases in the middle. Germline values: CDR1 MDHEN, CDR2 SYDVKM. CDR3 length: 16 residues.

This clone has just one count. This chain links TRBV5-4 with TRBJ1-6; D ambiguous. Germline V gives CDR1 SGHNT, CDR2 YYREEE (reference sequence). Deletions cut 4 bases from V and 5 bases from J, with 13 bases between. The CDR3 loop spans 15 amino acids. CDR3 bases: TGTGCCAGCAGCCGCACGGGAGGGAATAATTCACCCCTCCACTTT. It translates to CASSRTGGNNSPLHF. The whole variable domain, filled in from reference TRBV5-4 and TRBJ1-6, reads ETGVTQSPTHLIKTRGQQVTLRCSSQSGHNTVSWYQQALGQGPQFIFQYYREEENGRGNFPPRFSGLQFPNYSSELNVNALELDDSALYLCASSRTGGNNSPLHFGNGTRLTVT.

This chain joins TRBV4-3 and TRBJ2-7, with no clear D. The CDR3 sequence is 12 residues long. With 0 bases removed from V and 9 bases from J, the gap between germline ends came to 9 bases. Germline CDR1 reads LGHNA; CDR2 reads YSLEER. CDR3 sequence: CASSQDSSVQYF. The CDR3 DNA sequence: TGCGCCAGCAGCCAAGATAGTTCCGTGCAGTACTTC.

This chain links TRBV27 with TRBJ1-5; 10 positions match TRBD1. Germline-derived CDR1 and CDR2 are MNHEY and SMNVEV (reference sequence). V shed 5 bases, J shed 6 bases, and the junction held 4 bases outside the gene matches. This CDR3 region has 14 residues. The CDR3 protein is CASSPGTGAQPQHF. The CDR3 nucleotides read TGTGCCAGCAGTCCCGGGACAGGGGCTCAGCCCCAGCATTTT.

The chain has TRBV4-2 and TRBJ1-6; D may be TRBD1 (5 bases). Germline-derived CDR1 and CDR2 are LGHNA and YNFKEQ. With 6 bases removed from V and 9 bases from J, the gap between germline ends came to 18 bases. This CDR3 has 15 residues. The CDR3 sequence is CASRGWGGEASPLHF. The CDR3 region has the DNA TGTGCCAGCAGGGGCTGGGGGGGTGAGGCTTCACCCCTCCACTTT.

The rearrangement joins TRBV28 to TRBJ2-7; maybe TRBD1 (5 bases). CDR1 is MDHEN, CDR2 SYDVKM, per germline. V shed 3 bases and J shed 6 bases, with 21 bases lying between them. This CDR3 has 16 amino acids. The CDR3 bases are TGTGCCAGCAGTTTTTCTACAGGTGGATCATCGGGCGAGCAGTACTTC. Translated: CASSFSTGGSSGEQYF.

J is TRBJ1-2 and V is TRBV12-5; TRBD1 agrees at 7 bases. The CDR3 sequence is 12 residues long. In germline, CDR1 is LGHNT, CDR2 FRNRAP. J lost 8 bases, V lost 6 bases, and 6 bases had no gene match. In DNA form, the CDR3 reads TGTGCTAGTGGCACGGGAGGGGGCGGCTACACCTTC. Its protein product is CASGTGGGGYTF. The whole variable domain, remainder taken from reference TRBV12-5 and TRBJ1-2, is DARVTQTPRHKVTEMGQEVTMRCQPILGHNTVFWYRQTMMQGLELLAYFRNRAPLDDSGMPKDRFSAEMPDATLATLKIQPSEPRDSAVYFCASGTGGGGYTFGSGTRLTVV.

J is TRBJ1-2 and V is TRBV9; 7 bases are a match to TRBD1. The CDR3 covers 14 residues. Germline CDR1 and CDR2: SGDLS and YYNGEE. V shed 4 bases and J 6 bases; nucleotides not matched to a gene: 9. CDR3 nucleotide sequence: TGTGCCAGCAGCCCAAATACAGGGGTGGATGGCTACACCTTC. Protein sequence: CASSPNTGVDGYTF.

This chain connects TRBV6-5 to TRBJ2-7, with TRBD2 identical over 10 bases. This CDR3 has 15 residues. Looked up from germline, CDR1 is MNHEY and CDR2 is SVGAGI. Losses at the gene ends were 7 bases for V and 7 bases for J; bases not matched to a gene: 13. CDR3 in amino acids: CASNHRLAGVGEQYF. The CDR3, as DNA: TGTGCCAGCAACCATCGCCTAGCGGGAGTGGGGGAGCAGTACTTC.

The chain has TRBV19 and TRBJ2-1; the match to TRBD2 covers 13 bases. The CDR3 has 17 residues. Trimming at V came to 6 bases and at J to 4 bases, leaving 9 bases not matched to a gene. Germline V gene sequence: CDR1 LNHDA, CDR2 SQIVND (reference sequence). CDR3 nucleotide sequence: TGTGCCAGTAGGGCTACTAGCGGGAGGGCCGGGTACAATGAGCAGTTCTTC. Protein product: CASRATSGRAGYNEQFF.

The gene calls are TRBV11-3 and TRBJ2-7; 8 nucleotides match TRBD1. This CDR3 is built from 15 residues. Germline loops: CDR1 SGHNT, CDR2 YENEEA. V shed 2 bases and J 1 base; nucleotides not matched to a gene: 4. The CDR3 DNA reads as TGTGCCAGCAGCTTACGGACAGGGCCTTCCTACGAGCAGTACTTC. Protein sequence: CASSLRTGPSYEQYF.

The chain links TRBV4-1 to TRBJ1-4; D uncertain. Germline loops: CDR1 MGHRA, CDR2 YSYEKL. The CDR3 is 15 residues long. V lost 0 bases and J lost 8, with 13 bases in between. The CDR3 is CASSQEDGAGEKLFF. CDR3 nucleotide sequence: TGCGCCAGCAGCCAAGAAGACGGCGCGGGGGAAAAACTGTTTTTT.

The CDR3 here is CASSLAAGQGGSEAFF. The CDR3 DNA is TGTGCCAGCAGCTTAGCAGCCGGACAGGGTGGCTCCGAAGCTTTCTTT. V is TRBV7-9 and J is TRBJ1-1, with 8 bases lining up with TRBD1. With 0 bases clipped from V and 8 bases from J, the junction kept 11 bases outside the gene matches. The CDR3 contains 16 residues. Germline CDR1 and CDR2: SEHNR and FQNEAQ (reference sequence). The full variable domain, in which reference TRBV7-9 and TRBJ1-1 provide the parts outside the CDR3, is DTGVSQNPRHKITKRGQNVTFRCDPISEHNRLYWYRQTLGQGPEFLTYFQNEAQLEKSRLLSDRFSAERPKGSFSTLEIQRTEQGDSAMYLCASSLAAGQGGSEAFFGQGTRLTVV.

The rearrangement uses TRBV6-6 and TRBJ2-2; TRBD1 matches at 7 bases. V lost 8 bases and J lost 3; bases outside the gene matches: 12. From germline, CDR1 is MNHNY and CDR2 SVGAGI (reference sequence). The CDR3 runs to 16 residues. Written as DNA, the CDR3 is TGTGCCAGCCGCTCCCCCACAGGGGTTGACACCGGGGAGCTGTTTTTT. This sequence encodes CASRSPTGVDTGELFF.

The rearrangement links TRBV18 to TRBJ1-2, with 7 nucleotides matching TRBD1. The J segment lost 0 bases and the V segment lost 4 bases, leaving 2 bases of the junction unmatched. The CDR3 sequence is 14 residues long. Per the germline V gene, CDR1 is KGHSH and CDR2 is LQKENI. CDR3: CASSLGQTNYGYTF. For the CDR3, the DNA is TGTGCCAGCTCACTGGGACAGACTAACTATGGCTACACCTTC.

The chain employs TRBV7-2 and TRBJ1-5, with TRBD1 matching over 8 bases. This CDR3 region has 14 residues. Germline lookup yields CDR1 SGHTA and CDR2 FQGNSA. The V gene end was trimmed by 5 bases and the J gene end by 7 bases; junction bases not matched to a gene: 7. Here the CDR3 reads CASSPTGGVQPQHF. The CDR3 DNA sequence: TGTGCCAGCAGCCCCACAGGGGGAGTGCAGCCCCAGCATTTT.

The chain carries TRBV4-1 and TRBJ2-2; D is uncertain. Trimming removed 4 bases at V and 5 bases at J, with 11 bases between. Germline V lookup: CDR1 MGHRA, CDR2 YSYEKL. This CDR3 spans 14 amino acids. The CDR3 loop reads CASSPILRTGELFF. The CDR3 nucleotides read TGCGCCAGCAGCCCAATCCTGAGGACCGGGGAGCTGTTTTTT.

As to this clone: Additional DNA sequences in this sample encode the identical CDR3. CDR3 amino acids: CASSVGTSANEQFF. CDR3 DNA sequence: TGTGCCAGCAGCGTAGGGACTAGTGCCAATGAGCAGTTCTTC. The chain has TRBV9 and TRBJ2-1; 7 bases match TRBD2. The CDR3 sequence is 14 residues long. CDR1 and CDR2 (germline): SGDLS, YYNGEE. Unmatched junction bases numbered 3, after V lost 0 bases and J lost 6 bases. The entire variable domain, with the rest obtained from reference TRBV9 and TRBJ2-1, is as follows: DSGVTQTPKHLITATGQRVTLRCSPRSGDLSVYWYQQSLDQGLQFLIQYYNGEERAKGNILERFSAQQFPDLHSELNLSSLELGDSALYFCASSVGTSANEQFFGPGTRLTVL.

The J gene is TRBJ1-2, the V gene TRBV28, with D uncertain. Trimming took off 2 bases at V and 2 bases at J, with 6 bases between the two ends. Germline V gives CDR1 MDHEN, CDR2 SYDVKM. The CDR3 totals 13 residues. The CDR3 region has the DNA TGTGCCAGCAGTTTACCAAAAAACTATGGCTACACCTTC. It specifies CASSLPKNYGYTF.

The rearrangement links TRBV12-3 or TRBV12-4 to TRBJ1-4; D is perhaps TRBD1 (6 bases). Trimming took off 3 bases at V and 6 bases at J, with 8 bases between the two ends. The CDR3 is 13 amino acids. This CDR3 is CASSFSGDEKLFF. CDR3 nucleotides: TGTGCCAGCAGTTTTTCAGGGGATGAAAAACTGTTTTTT.

The chain carries TRBV5-1 and TRBJ2-1, with 8 nucleotides matching TRBD2. Trimming cost V 4 bases and J 4 bases; bases outside gene matches: 7. CDR1 is SGHRS and CDR2 is YFSETQ in the germline V gene. CDR3 length: 15 residues. For the CDR3, the DNA is TGCGCCAGCAGCCGAACTAGCGGAGAGTACAATGAGCAGTTCTTC. Protein product: CASSRTSGEYNEQFF.

The rearrangement joins TRBV14 to TRBJ1-6; tentative D call: TRBD1 (6 bases). Trimming stripped 4 bases from V and 9 bases from J, with 13 bases between. The V gene's germline CDR1 is SGHDN and CDR2 FVKESK. This CDR3 comprises 14 residues. The CDR3, as DNA: TGTGCCAGCAGCCTTAGGGGGAGCAGTTCACCCCTCCACTTT. As protein: CASSLRGSSSPLHF. The complete variable domain, with remaining parts taken from reference TRBV14 and TRBJ1-6, reads EAGVTQFPSHSVIEKGQTVTLRCDPISGHDNLYWYRRVMGKEIKFLLHFVKESKQDESGMPNNRFLAERTGGTYSTLKVQPAELEDSGVYFCASSLRGSSSPLHFGNGTRLTVT.

This chain uses TRBV6-5 with TRBJ2-1; D not resolved. V was cut by 2 bases and J by 7 bases, with 12 bases left in between. The CDR3 sequence is 14 residues long. From germline, CDR1 is MNHEY and CDR2 SVGAGI. CDR3 loop: CASSYIRGNNEQFF. Here the CDR3 DNA reads TGTGCCAGCAGTTACATAAGAGGTAATAATGAGCAGTTCTTC.

The chain joins TRBV7-3 to TRBJ2-7; D unresolved. This CDR3 region has 13 residues. Germline values: CDR1 SGHTA, CDR2 FQGTGA. Trimming took off 5 bases at V and 3 bases at J, with 11 bases between the two ends. The CDR3 DNA sequence: TGTGCCAGCAGCCCCCGAGGAAACTACGAGCAGTACTTC. Protein sequence: CASSPRGNYEQYF.

This chain connects TRBV6-2 or TRBV6-3 to TRBJ2-1; 7 positions match TRBD2. The CDR3 length is 15 residues. CDR1 is MNHEY, CDR2 SVGEGT, per germline. V shed 5 bases and J 2 bases; nucleotides not matched to a gene: 6. CDR3 residues: CASSRSGTTYNEQFF. The CDR3 DNA is TGTGCCAGCAGTCGAAGCGGGACTACCTACAATGAGCAGTTCTTC.

The V and J genes are TRBV30 and TRBJ2-1; tentative D call: TRBD2 (6 bases). The V end was cut by 0 bases, the J end by 4 bases, with 10 bases between. The CDR3 loop spans 14 amino acids. Germline lookup yields CDR1 GTSNPN and CDR2 SVGIG (reference sequence). The CDR3 DNA sequence: TGTGCCTGGAGTGTGATGGAGGGTTACAATGAGCAGTTCTTC. Its protein is CAWSVMEGYNEQFF.

This rearrangement joins TRBV28 to TRBJ2-2, with D unresolved. This CDR3 is 12 amino acids long. The germline gives CDR1 MDHEN, CDR2 SYDVKM. Deletions cut 4 bases from V and 11 bases from J, with 11 bases between. For the CDR3, the DNA is TGTGCCAGCAGTTCGATAGGAGCTGAGCTGTTTTTT. Amino acid sequence: CASSSIGAELFF.

The chain employs TRBV27 and TRBJ1-1; 9 bases agree with TRBD1. CDR1 and CDR2 (germline): MNHEY, SMNVEV (reference sequence). The CDR3 runs 15 residues. V was clipped by 2 bases and J by 1 base; unmatched bases: 2. The CDR3 is CASSLTGGSNTEAFF. The CDR3 coding sequence is TGTGCCAGCAGTTTAACAGGGGGCTCGAACACTGAAGCTTTCTTT.

This clone was seen once. Within the sample, other DNA sequences also encode this same CDR3. The J gene is TRBJ2-5, the V gene TRBV7-3; the match to TRBD2 covers 8 bases. J was trimmed by 5 bases and V by 5 bases; bases with no gene match: 7. The CDR3 runs 14 residues. CDR1 and CDR2 (germline): SGHTA, FQGTGA. CDR3 DNA sequence: TGTGCCAGCAGCCCGAGCGGGGGCTGGGAGACCCAGTACTTC. It translates to CASSPSGGWETQYF.

The chain has TRBV2 and TRBJ1-6, with TRBD1 matching 8 bases. V shed 7 bases, J shed 5 bases, and the junction held 1 base outside the gene matches. The V gene's germline CDR1 is SNHLY and CDR2 FYNNEI. This CDR3 has 13 residues. The CDR3 reads CASKDRDNSPLHF. The CDR3, as DNA: TGTGCCAGCAAGGACAGGGATAATTCACCCCTCCACTTT.

The chain recombines TRBV6-1 with TRBJ2-1; the match to TRBD2 covers 11 bases. V was clipped by 2 bases and J by 2 bases; unmatched bases: 2. CDR3 length: 16 amino acids. Germline assignment: CDR1 MNHNS and CDR2 SASEGT. The chain's CDR3 is CASSEPTSGTYNEQFF. The CDR3 region has the DNA TGTGCCAGCAGTGAACCGACTAGCGGGACCTACAATGAGCAGTTCTTC.